These 29 T cell receptor beta chains share one sample of origin, sequenced in a study of blood T cell repertoires in COVID-19. Clones were sequenced by immunoSEQ multiplex PCR, and TCRdb holds only the in-frame ones, with some missing. The sample holds about 74,000 clones, around 88% seen once. The sequenced material came from peripheral blood. All receptors come from a woman of 80 years or more with active or convalescent COVID-19.

V usage is TRBV11-2 and J usage is TRBJ2-7; 8 bases map to TRBD1. Germline CDR1 SGHAT, CDR2 FQNNGV. CDR3 length: 16 amino acids. The ends lost 3 bases at V and 4 bases at J; junction bases unmatched: 11. As DNA, the CDR3 is TGTGCCAGCAGCTTGGAAAGGACAGGGAGCGTGTACGAGCAGTACTTC. As protein: CASSLERTGSVYEQYF.

This chain joins TRBV6-5 and TRBJ2-2, with TRBD1 matching over 7 bases. Trimming removed 6 bases from V and 1 base from J; junction bases left unmatched: 5. The CDR3 spans 15 residues. Germline CDR1 MNHEY, CDR2 SVGAGI. In DNA form, the CDR3 reads TGTGCCAGCAGAGCCGGGACAGTGAACACCGGGGAGCTGTTTTTT. As protein: CASRAGTVNTGELFF.

This rearrangement joins TRBV11-3 to TRBJ2-3; the D is unclear. V was clipped by 2 bases and J by 5 bases, with 11 bases between them. The CDR3 totals 14 residues. The V gene's germline CDR1 is SGHNT and CDR2 YENEEA. As DNA, the CDR3 is TGTGCCAGCAGCTTATCTGATCCAGGAGATACGCAGTATTTT. Encoded protein: CASSLSDPGDTQYF.

In its sample, this clone was seen a few times. This chain links TRBV15 with TRBJ1-6; no clear D gene. This CDR3 spans 15 amino acids. Germline CDR1 and CDR2: LNHNV and YYDKDF (reference sequence). V was cut by 0 bases and J by 7 bases, with 10 bases left in between. The CDR3 protein is CATSRDRPENSPLHF. The CDR3 nucleotides are TGTGCCACCAGCAGAGATCGGCCGGAGAATTCACCCCTCCACTTT.

This sequence joins TRBV11-2 and TRBJ2-7; 8 positions agree with TRBD1. Germline trimming cut 1 base from V and 7 bases from J; bases unmatched to any gene: 15. Germline V gene data show CDR1 as SGHAT and CDR2 as FQNNGV. The CDR3 has 17 residues. The CDR3 is CASSLVSGTGGLWEQYF. The CDR3 DNA follows: TGTGCCAGCAGCTTAGTCTCCGGGACAGGTGGCTTGTGGGAGCAGTACTTC. The complete variable domain, with remaining parts taken from reference TRBV11-2 and TRBJ2-7, reads EAGVAQSPRYKIIEKRQSVAFWCNPISGHATLYWYQQILGQGPKLLIQFQNNGVVDDSQLPKDRFSAERLKGVDSTLKIQPAKLEDSAVYLCASSLVSGTGGLWEQYFGPGTRLTVT.

V usage is TRBV7-2 and J usage is TRBJ2-7; TRBD1 matches 8 bases. The germline V gene has CDR1 SGHTA and CDR2 FQGNSA. V shed 5 bases and J 3 bases; nucleotides not matched to a gene: 9. CDR3 length: 15 amino acids. The CDR3 DNA sequence: TGTGCCAGCAGCCCCCCCCCAGGGGGCCTCTACGAGCAGTACTTC. Its translation is CASSPPPGGLYEQYF.

The chain has TRBV7-9 and TRBJ2-5, with 8 bases fitting TRBD1. Germline V gene data show CDR1 as SEHNR and CDR2 as FQNEAQ (reference sequence). This CDR3 region has 17 residues. Germline trimming cut 1 base from V and 3 bases from J; bases unmatched to any gene: 10. The CDR3 here is CASSLGVAGGIEETQYF. DNA for the CDR3: TGTGCCAGCAGCTTAGGGGTTGCAGGGGGCATCGAAGAGACCCAGTACTTC.

The V and J genes are TRBV21-1 and TRBJ2-5; the table assigns TRBD1, which was not confirmed against the DNA. TRBV21-1 is designated a pseudogene. The CDR3 has 17 amino acids. CDR3 residues: CASSKESFGTGVKTQYF. CDR3 nucleotides: TGTGCCAGCAGCAAAGAAAGTTTCGGGACAGGGGTGAAGACCCAGTACTTC.

The CDR3 is CASRGRTGRMNTGELFF. CDR3 coding DNA: TGTGCCAGTAGGGGGAGGACAGGGCGAATGAACACCGGGGAGCTGTTTTTT. This rearrangement joins TRBV19 to TRBJ2-2, with TRBD1 matching 8 bases. This CDR3 is 17 amino acids long. Trimming removed 6 bases from V and 1 base from J; junction bases left unmatched: 10. Germline V gene lookup returns CDR1 LNHDA and CDR2 SQIVND (reference sequence).

This chain links TRBV6-2 or TRBV6-3 with TRBJ1-5, with TRBD1 matching over 7 bases. The CDR3 runs 14 residues. V lost 0 bases, J lost 11 bases, and 7 bases stayed unmatched. The germline gives CDR1 MNHEY, CDR2 SVGEGT. Here the CDR3 reads CASSYSRGLWTQHF. Written as DNA, the CDR3 is TGTGCCAGCAGTTACTCGAGGGGGCTGTGGACCCAGCATTTT.

V usage is TRBV5-1 and J usage is TRBJ1-2; D remains ambiguous. CDR3 length: 14 amino acids. Germline V CDR1 and CDR2: SGHRS, YFSETQ. V lost 1 base, J lost 3 bases, and 10 bases lay in between. The CDR3 sequence: CASSLTSPYYGYTF. The CDR3 coding sequence is TGCGCCAGCAGCTTGACTTCACCGTACTATGGCTACACCTTC.

This chain uses TRBV5-1 with TRBJ1-2; the D gene is possibly TRBD1 (5 bases). V lost 0 bases, J lost 10 bases, and 16 bases lay in between. The CDR3 consists of 14 residues. Germline lookup yields CDR1 SGHRS and CDR2 YFSETQ. The CDR3 sequence is CASSLAPTVAFYTF. DNA of the CDR3: TGCGCCAGCAGCTTGGCCCCGACAGTAGCTTTCTACACCTTC.

The gene calls are TRBV3-1 (or the pseudogene TRBV3-2) and TRBJ2-5; weak D call: TRBD2 (6 bases). This CDR3 contains 14 residues. The germline V and J ends were trimmed by 0 bases and 7 bases, with 12 bases remaining between them. The V gene's germline CDR1 is LGHDT and CDR2 YNNKEL (reference sequence). As DNA, the CDR3 is TGTGCCAGCAGCCAAGAAGGGACTTTAGGGACCCAGTACTTC. Translating it yields CASSQEGTLGTQYF.

This chain connects TRBV5-1 to TRBJ2-2; TRBD1 aligns across 9 bases. From germline, CDR1 is SGHRS and CDR2 YFSETQ. The length of the CDR3 is 15 residues. The trim removed 2 bases at V and 7 bases at J, leaving 6 bases unmatched. CDR3 loop: CASSFSQGAVGELFF. The DNA for the CDR3 is TGCGCCAGCAGCTTTTCACAGGGGGCGGTCGGGGAGCTGTTTTTT.

The chain links TRBV7-8 to TRBJ1-2; a possible D gene is TRBD1 (5 bases). From germline, CDR1 is SGHVS and CDR2 FQNEAQ. Trimming left V 5 bases short and J 3 bases short, with 13 bases between. The CDR3 consists of 14 residues. The CDR3 protein is CASSPAEGYYGYTF. DNA of the CDR3: TGTGCCAGCAGCCCCGCGGAGGGGTACTATGGCTACACCTTC.

This chain joins TRBV5-6 and TRBJ1-1, with TRBD1 matching 7 bases. With 4 bases clipped from V and 7 bases from J, the junction kept 7 bases outside the gene matches. The CDR3 is 13 amino acids. Per the germline V gene, CDR1 is SGHDT and CDR2 is YYEEEE. The CDR3 protein is CASSPGQLLEAFF. Written as DNA, the CDR3 is TGTGCCAGCAGCCCGGGACAGTTACTTGAAGCTTTCTTT. The whole variable domain, filled in from reference TRBV5-6 and TRBJ1-1, reads DAGVTQSPTHLIKTRGQQVTLRCSPKSGHDTVSWYQQALGQGPQFIFQYYEEEERQRGNFPDRFSGHQFPNYSSELNVNALLLGDSALYLCASSPGQLLEAFFGQGTRLTVV.

The rearrangement links TRBV3-1 (or the pseudogene TRBV3-2) to TRBJ1-1; D possibly corresponds to TRBD1 (5 bases). Per germline, CDR1 LGHDT and CDR2 YNNKEL (reference sequence). The CDR3 spans 13 residues. V lost 5 bases and J 1 base, leaving 8 bases between the germline ends. Here the CDR3 reads CASSKGSNTEAFF. CDR3 in DNA: TGTGCCAGCAGCAAGGGGTCGAACACTGAAGCTTTCTTT.

This clone showed up just once. This chain links TRBV25-1 with TRBJ2-3; D unresolved. CDR1 and CDR2 (germline): MGHDK, SYGVNS. Between the trimmed V and J ends, which lost 2 bases and 4 bases, there was a span of 4 bases. The CDR3 has 12 amino acids. CDR3: CASSEGPDTQYF. For the CDR3, the DNA is TGTGCCAGCAGTGAAGGGCCAGATACGCAGTATTTT.

V usage is TRBV3-1 (or the pseudogene TRBV3-2) and J usage is TRBJ1-6; D is perhaps TRBD1 (5 bases). V lost 4 bases to trimming and J lost 7 bases, with 14 bases between them. This CDR3 is 15 amino acids long. Germline V CDR1 and CDR2: LGHDT, YNNKEL (reference sequence). The CDR3 sequence is CASSRPRGGNSPLHF. The CDR3 bases are TGTGCCAGCAGCCGTCCTAGGGGTGGCAATTCACCCCTCCACTTT.

The V and J genes are TRBV11-2 and TRBJ1-2, with 7 bases aligning to TRBD1. The germline CDR1 and CDR2 sequences are SGHAT and FQNNGV. The CDR3 contains 15 residues. J gave up 0 bases and V 5 bases, and 6 bases lay outside the gene matches. This CDR3 is CASSLGTASNYGYTF. For the CDR3, the DNA is TGTGCCAGCAGCCTCGGGACAGCCTCTAACTATGGCTACACCTTC.

The V call is TRBV6-6, the J call TRBJ1-5; D not resolved. The CDR3 length is 14 residues. Per germline, CDR1 MNHNY and CDR2 SVGAGI (reference sequence). V lost 0 bases and J 7 bases, leaving 10 bases between the germline ends. The CDR3 here is CASSYSTNGQPQHF. The CDR3 DNA reads as TGTGCCAGCAGTTACTCGACTAATGGCCAGCCCCAGCATTTT.

The J gene is TRBJ2-7, the V gene TRBV6-5; no firm D call. The germline CDR1 and CDR2 sequences are MNHEY and SVGAGI. The length of the CDR3 is 12 residues. V lost 2 bases, J lost 6 bases, and 8 bases lay in between. CDR3 nucleotide sequence: TGTGCCAGCAGTTACCCGCGTCGCGAGCAGTACTTC. Translating it yields CASSYPRREQYF.

In nucleotides, the CDR3 is TGTGCCAGCACCGTAGGTCAGGGGGCCGCAGATACGCAGTATTTT. Translating it yields CASTVGQGAADTQYF. The chain joins TRBV28 to TRBJ2-3; 8 positions match TRBD1. J was trimmed by 4 bases and V by 7 bases; bases with no gene match: 10. This CDR3 is 15 amino acids long. Per the germline V gene, CDR1 is MDHEN and CDR2 is SYDVKM.

This clone was found once. V gene TRBV5-1 combines with J gene TRBJ1-2; 7 bases are shared with TRBD1. The junction had 6 bases not matched to a gene; V was cut back by 2 bases and J by 8 bases. Germline V gene sequence: CDR1 SGHRS, CDR2 YFSETQ. The CDR3 is made up of 13 amino acids. The CDR3 region is CASSLGTVKGYTF. The CDR3 coding sequence is TGCGCCAGCAGCTTAGGGACAGTGAAGGGCTACACCTTC.

The chain joins TRBV19 to TRBJ1-2, with 7 bases lining up with TRBD1. Trimming took 10 bases from V and 2 from J; bases not matched to a gene: 10. CDR1 and CDR2 (germline): LNHDA, SQIVND (reference sequence). The CDR3 loop spans 14 amino acids. The CDR3 DNA is TGTGCCACTACCCTGGGACAGCTAAACTATGGCTACACCTTC. Its protein is CATTLGQLNYGYTF.

This chain links TRBV10-2 with TRBJ1-5, with D perhaps TRBD1 (6 bases). This CDR3 contains 15 residues. V lost 5 bases and J 4 bases, leaving 15 bases between the germline ends. Germline CDR1 and CDR2: WSHSY and SAAADI. The CDR3 is CASSPADRVNQPQHF. CDR3 in DNA: TGCGCCAGCAGTCCGGCGGACAGAGTTAATCAGCCCCAGCATTTT.

This chain joins TRBV11-2 and TRBJ1-1; perhaps TRBD1 as D (5 bases). The germline V gene encodes CDR1 SGHAT and CDR2 FQNNGV. CDR3 length: 13 residues. Deletions cut 5 bases from V and 5 bases from J, with 12 bases between. The DNA for the CDR3 is TGTGCCAGCAGCCTTTATCAGGGAACTGAAGCTTTCTTT. As protein: CASSLYQGTEAFF.

This clone was counted a single time. The rearrangement links TRBV14 to TRBJ2-7, with 10 bases identical to TRBD1. V was clipped by 2 bases and J by 5 bases; unmatched bases: 6. CDR1 is SGHDN, CDR2 FVKESK, per germline. CDR3 length: 15 amino acids. The CDR3 is CASSQMGQGFNEQYF. DNA for the CDR3: TGTGCCAGCAGCCAAATGGGACAGGGGTTCAACGAGCAGTACTTC.

This clone was detected a few times. The V and J genes are TRBV7-3 and TRBJ2-2; TRBD2 agrees at 10 bases. Per the germline V gene, CDR1 is SGHTA and CDR2 is FQGTGA. The junction had 8 bases not matched to a gene; V was cut back by 6 bases and J by 4 bases. This CDR3 contains 16 residues. CDR3 residues: CASSSIAGGGTGELFF. The CDR3 region has the DNA TGTGCCAGCAGTTCAATAGCGGGAGGTGGCACCGGGGAGCTGTTTTTT.